Given below is one TCR beta chain in context. What it binds is unknown. Study-wide points: In terms of TCR gene usage, tumor memory CD4+ T cells clustered together with blood and lymph node memory CD4+ cells, as well as with lymph node naive CD4+ cells.

Constant-region reverse primers amplified full-length variable regions, followed by semi-nested Nested Universal Primer A PCR. In TCRdb, the 5' RACE reads were re-called with MiXCR into one record per CDR3 protein. This sample has under 6,500 distinct CDR3 sequences; roughly two thirds occur once, and the top ten carry approximately 4%. This CDR3 is 17 amino acids long. Germline lookup yields CDR1 MGHRA and CDR2 YSYEKL. The ends were cut back, 1 base at V and 4 bases at J, with 16 bases in the middle. Sequencing was done on a sample of memory CD4+ T cells sorted from a lymph node. The subset: memory CD4+ T cells, CD4+CD45RO+CD25-. The clonotype comes from a female donor with breast cancer. This chain uses TRBV4-1 with TRBJ2-2; maybe TRBD2 (6 bases). The CDR3 nucleotides are TGCGCCAGCAGCCAAGGAACGATGGGGGGATCCACCGGGGAGCTGTTTTTT. This sequence encodes CASSQGTMGGSTGELFF.